This T cell receptor (beta chain) was identified during a study of CXCR3-negative and CXCR3-positive naive CD8 T cells. Whole-study results and caveats: Researchers report that CXCR3-positive naive cells carry more hydrophobic TRB CDR3s than CXCR3-negative naive cells.

CDR3 length: 13 amino acids. Germline V lookup: CDR1 SQVTM, CDR2 ANQGSEA. Each TRB cDNA library was prepared by 5' RACE (with UMI labels). TCRdb reprocessed the 5' RACE reads and reports one entry per CDR3 protein, with no DNA. This table lists 150,000 to 180,000 distinct CDR3 sequences. Triplicate sorts of 290,000 or so cells per CD8+ subset. Notes on this clonotype: Its antigen is as yet unknown.

This clonotype was sampled from a human donor in good health. Some clones in this sample may be carry-over from other donors' samples. This rearrangement joins TRBV29-1 to TRBJ1-2; TCRdb lists TRBD1, though no DNA is available to test this call. The sequenced material came from naive CXCR3+ CD8+ T cells from blood. Indicated subset: CD45RO-CCR7+CD27+CD95- naive CD8+ T cells expressing CXCR3 (TNR3+). This CDR3 reads CSVEPGGAYGYTF.